These 18 T cell receptor beta chains came from one sample sequenced in a study of T cells in Graves' hyperthyroidism and ophthalmopathy. Amplified TCR beta CDR3 regions derived from RNA transcripts. RT-PCR in the first round (using the HTBI primer set) targeted the TCR CDR3. TCRdb used MiXCR to reprocess the multiplex PCR reads, holding one entry per CDR3 protein. The sample records fewer than 550,000 distinct CDR3 sequences, 15% to 19% being singletons. The source material was blood. The source is a woman aged 18-30 years with Graves' hyperthyroidism.

This clonotype showed up many times. The chain uses TRBV2 and TRBJ2-1, with 12 bases identical to TRBD2. CDR1 is SNHLY, CDR2 FYNNEI, per germline. The trim removed 7 bases at V and 8 bases at J, leaving 3 bases unmatched. This CDR3 contains 13 residues. The CDR3 DNA follows: TGTGCCAGCACTAGCGGGGGGGTCTATGAGCAGTTCTTC. Amino acids: CASTSGGVYEQFF.

The rearrangement links TRBV5-6 to TRBJ1-6; the D gene is possibly TRBD1 (6 bases). Germline V gives CDR1 SGHDT, CDR2 YYEEEE. The V end was cut by 2 bases, the J end by 10 bases, with 13 bases between. The CDR3 runs to 14 residues. In DNA, the CDR3 is TGTGCCAGCAGCTTACAGGGTACGAGATCACCCCTCCACTTT. Amino acids: CASSLQGTRSPLHF.

There are many counts of this clonotype. The chain uses TRBV2 and TRBJ2-1, with TRBD2 matching 13 bases. The junction had 5 bases not matched to a gene; V was cut back by 4 bases and J by 8 bases. From germline, CDR1 is SNHLY and CDR2 FYNNEI. The CDR3 covers 15 residues. CDR3 sequence: CASSGRTSGRDEQFF. Here the CDR3 DNA reads TGTGCCAGCAGTGGACGTACTAGCGGGAGGGATGAGCAGTTCTTC.

This clonotype was recorded a few times. The chain employs TRBV9 and TRBJ1-4; D is ambiguous. The ends were cut back, 0 bases at V and 8 bases at J, with 14 bases in the middle. Germline CDR1 SGDLS, CDR2 YYNGEE. The CDR3 runs 15 residues. The CDR3 sequence is CASSVGSVGGEKLFF. CDR3 in DNA: TGTGCCAGCAGCGTAGGATCTGTGGGAGGAGAAAAACTGTTTTTT.

This clonotype was observed many times. The V call is TRBV2, the J call TRBJ2-1; 9 nucleotides agree with TRBD2. This CDR3 spans 15 amino acids. The germline CDR1 and CDR2 sequences are SNHLY and FYNNEI. V dropped 6 bases and J dropped 5; count of bases not matched to a gene: 8. The chain's CDR3 is CASSLRTSVDNEQFF. The CDR3 DNA reads as TGTGCCAGCAGCCTAAGGACTAGCGTGGACAATGAGCAGTTCTTC.

Many counts were recorded for this clonotype. This chain joins TRBV6-1 and TRBJ1-3; no definite D call. The CDR3 loop spans 14 amino acids. Looked up from germline, CDR1 is MNHNS and CDR2 is SASEGT. The ends were cut back, 3 bases at V and 3 bases at J, with 9 bases in the middle. The CDR3 nucleotides are TGTGCCAGCAGTGACGGGTACGGTGGAAACACCATATATTTT. This encodes CASSDGYGGNTIYF.

This clonotype was seen more than once but under ten times. This chain links TRBV10-3 with TRBJ2-7; D is unresolved. The CDR3 is 11 amino acids. Germline V lookup: CDR1 ENHRY, CDR2 SYGVKD. Trimming removed 2 bases at V and 7 bases at J, with 6 bases between. The CDR3 loop reads CAISELREQYF. The CDR3 DNA sequence: TGTGCCATCAGTGAGCTTCGAGAGCAGTACTTC.

This sequence joins TRBV6-2 or TRBV6-3 and TRBJ1-4; 9 nucleotides line up with TRBD1. This CDR3 has 15 residues. From germline, CDR1 is MNHEY and CDR2 SVGEGT. V was pared by 6 bases and J by 8 bases, with 10 bases of the junction left unmatched. DNA for the CDR3: TGTGCCAGCAGGTCCACAGGGGGCGACGGAGAAAAACTGTTTTTT. As protein: CASRSTGGDGEKLFF.

The rearrangement links TRBV10-1 to TRBJ2-2; D gene ambiguous. V lost 6 bases and J lost 5, with 10 bases in between. The CDR3 covers 13 residues. Germline V gene sequence: CDR1 WNHNN, CDR2 SYGVQD (reference sequence). The CDR3 region is CASSQQGTGELFF. Written as DNA, the CDR3 is TGCGCCAGCAGCCAACAAGGGACCGGGGAGCTGTTTTTT.

V and J are TRBV7-9 and TRBJ2-6; D gene uncertain. This CDR3 has 17 amino acids. Trimming shortened V by 7 bases and J by 0 bases, and 16 bases separated the two germline ends. Germline V gene sequence: CDR1 SEHNR, CDR2 FQNEAQ (reference sequence). The CDR3: CASTLFRSLSGANVLTF. The CDR3 DNA sequence: TGTGCCAGCACCCTTTTTCGGTCCCTCTCTGGGGCCAACGTCCTGACTTTC. Filled out from reference TRBV7-9 and TRBJ2-6, the complete variable domain reads DTGVSQNPRHKITKRGQNVTFRCDPISEHNRLYWYRQTLGQGPEFLTYFQNEAQLEKSRLLSDRFSAERPKGSFSTLEIQRTEQGDSAMYLCASTLFRSLSGANVLTFGAGSRLTVL.

This clonotype came up a few times. The chain uses TRBV7-9 and TRBJ1-5; possibly TRBD1 for D (5 bases). Germline CDR1 SEHNR, CDR2 FQNEAQ (reference sequence). This CDR3 contains 17 residues. Deletions cut 1 base from V and 3 bases from J, with 16 bases between. CDR3 bases: TGTGCCAGCAGCTTAGTGTCAGGGATGGTCCCCAATCAGCCCCAGCATTTT. Translation: CASSLVSGMVPNQPQHF.

This clonotype was seen at least ten times. V usage is TRBV2 and J usage is TRBJ1-1, with 7 bases fitting TRBD1. Germline assignment: CDR1 SNHLY and CDR2 FYNNEI. CDR3 size: 14 residues. J was trimmed by 6 bases and V by 6 bases; bases with no gene match: 10. CDR3 residues: CASRRDRRDPEAFF. Here the CDR3 DNA reads TGTGCCAGCAGAAGGGACAGACGCGACCCTGAAGCTTTCTTT. Drawing the rest from reference TRBV2 and TRBJ1-1, the complete variable domain is EPEVTQTPSHQVTQMGQEVILRCVPISNHLYFYWYRQILGQKVEFLVSFYNNEISEKSEIFDDQFSVERPDGSNFTLKIRSTKLEDSAMYFCASRRDRRDPEAFFGQGTRLTVV.

This chain connects TRBV20-1 to TRBJ2-4; the match to TRBD1 covers 8 bases. The CDR3 sequence is 14 residues long. Germline V lookup: CDR1 DFQATT, CDR2 SNEGSKA (reference sequence). J gave up 3 bases and V 5 bases, and 6 bases lay outside the gene matches. The DNA for the CDR3 is TGCAGTGCTGGGCAGGGGACAGGCAAAAACATTCAGTACTTC. This sequence encodes CSAGQGTGKNIQYF.

This clonotype has ten or more counts. The chain is built from TRBV7-9 and TRBJ2-1, with 7 bases matching TRBD2. Germline values: CDR1 SEHNR, CDR2 FQNEAQ (reference sequence). The CDR3 length is 18 residues. The V gene end was trimmed by 2 bases and the J gene end by 2 bases; junction bases not matched to a gene: 12. The CDR3 nucleotides read TGTGCCAGCAGCTTAAGGTTCCGGCGGGAGCAAACCTACAATGAGCAGTTCTTC. Amino acids: CASSLRFRREQTYNEQFF. Drawing the rest from reference TRBV7-9 and TRBJ2-1, the complete variable domain is DTGVSQNPRHKITKRGQNVTFRCDPISEHNRLYWYRQTLGQGPEFLTYFQNEAQLEKSRLLSDRFSAERPKGSFSTLEIQRTEQGDSAMYLCASSLRFRREQTYNEQFFGPGTRLTVL.

This rearrangement joins TRBV2 to TRBJ2-7, with unresolved D. Trimming shortened V by 5 bases and J by 3 bases, and 8 bases separated the two germline ends. Germline CDR1 and CDR2: SNHLY and FYNNEI. The CDR3 runs 12 residues. CDR3 protein: CASSKRSYEQYF. DNA of the CDR3: TGTGCCAGCAGTAAGCGTAGCTACGAGCAGTACTTC.

This clonotype was seen more than once but under ten times. The chain is built from TRBV27 and TRBJ2-3, with D tentatively TRBD1 (5 bases). This CDR3 is 15 amino acids long. Trimming took 6 bases from V and 0 from J, leaving 13 bases between them. From germline, CDR1 is MNHEY and CDR2 SMNVEV (reference sequence). This CDR3 reads CASSPGWVSTDTQYF. The CDR3 coding sequence is TGTGCCAGCAGCCCAGGGTGGGTGAGCACAGATACGCAGTATTTT.

This clonotype was counted many times. The rearrangement links TRBV28 to TRBJ2-3; possibly TRBD2 for D (5 bases). The V end lost 1 base, the J end lost 4 bases, and 24 bases lay between the germline ends. This CDR3 has 19 amino acids. The germline V gene has CDR1 MDHEN and CDR2 SYDVKM. Here the CDR3 reads CASSLYLLTGNELADTQYF. The CDR3 DNA reads TGTGCCAGCAGTTTATATCTACTTACGGGGAACGAACTTGCAGATACGCAGTATTTT.

This clonotype appeared many times. The chain has TRBV28 and TRBJ2-3; 15 nucleotides align to TRBD2. The CDR3 runs to 19 residues. Germline CDR1 is MDHEN and CDR2 is SYDVKM. V was pared by 2 bases and J by 0 bases, with 6 bases of the junction left unmatched. This CDR3 is CASSLRTSGRVSSTDTQYF. In DNA, the CDR3 is TGTGCCAGCAGTTTAAGGACTAGCGGGAGGGTATCTAGCACAGATACGCAGTATTTT.